The 22 T cell receptor beta chains below come from one sample, sequenced in a study of shared clonotypes between healthy human individuals. CD45RO-negative cells were positively selected for CCR7, leaving out terminally differentiated effector memory CD45RA+ cells. Some clones are missing from TCRdb's copy, which holds only in-frame ones; the method was immunoSEQ multiplex PCR. This table has around 550,000 clones, 95% appearing once. Sequencing was carried out using naive CD8+ T cells sorted from blood. The origin of the receptors is a woman younger than 45 in good health.

This clone was seen only once. The gene calls are TRBV10-1 and TRBJ2-3; TRBD2 agrees at 7 bases. Germline CDR1 is WNHNN and CDR2 is SYGVQD (reference sequence). With V trimmed by 8 bases and J by 4 bases, 15 bases remained unmatched. The CDR3 totals 16 residues. Written as DNA, the CDR3 is TGCGCCAGCGAGCAACGGGCTAGCGGTCTCCCAGATACGCAGTATTTT. As protein: CASEQRASGLPDTQYF.

J is TRBJ2-7 and V is TRBV7-9; TRBD2 matches 7 bases. In germline, CDR1 is SEHNR, CDR2 FQNEAQ (reference sequence). This CDR3 contains 16 residues. Trimming removed 5 bases from V and 2 bases from J; junction bases left unmatched: 12. DNA for the CDR3: TGTGCCAGCAGCAAGAGTTCGGGACTATCTCCCTACGAGCAGTACTTC. Translated: CASSKSSGLSPYEQYF. Complete variable domain (other parts from reference TRBV7-9 and TRBJ2-7): DTGVSQNPRHKITKRGQNVTFRCDPISEHNRLYWYRQTLGQGPEFLTYFQNEAQLEKSRLLSDRFSAERPKGSFSTLEIQRTEQGDSAMYLCASSKSSGLSPYEQYFGPGTRLTVT.

This chain joins TRBV5-1 and TRBJ2-5; D remains ambiguous. With 0 bases removed from V and 2 bases from J, the gap between germline ends came to 8 bases. CDR3 length: 14 amino acids. Germline CDR1 is SGHRS and CDR2 is YFSETQ. The CDR3 region has the DNA TGCGCCAGCAGCTTGGAGGAGAAGCAAGAGACCCAGTACTTC. As protein: CASSLEEKQETQYF.

This clone was seen just once. The V gene is TRBV19, the J gene TRBJ1-5; D is ambiguous. This CDR3 region has 14 residues. Germline V gene lookup returns CDR1 LNHDA and CDR2 SQIVND (reference sequence). The V end was cut by 3 bases, the J end by 6 bases, with 12 bases between. CDR3 loop: CASSIVEGAQPQHF. The CDR3 nucleotides read TGTGCCAGTAGTATTGTAGAGGGCGCTCAGCCCCAGCATTTT.

The chain uses TRBV5-6 and TRBJ1-5; tentative D call: TRBD1 (5 bases). Trimming took off 2 bases at V and 0 bases at J, with 12 bases between the two ends. From germline, CDR1 is SGHDT and CDR2 YYEEEE. CDR3 size: 16 residues. The CDR3 DNA follows: TGTGCCAGCAGCTTAGCTGGGGACCATAGCAATCAGCCCCAGCATTTT. Translating it yields CASSLAGDHSNQPQHF.

The chain combines TRBV2 with TRBJ2-7; D is uncertain. Trimming removed 2 bases from V and 3 bases from J, with 5 bases in between. There are 12 residues in the CDR3. Germline V gene data show CDR1 as SNHLY and CDR2 as FYNNEI. DNA of the CDR3: TGTGCCAGCAGTGAATATTACTACGAGCAGTACTTC. Amino acids: CASSEYYYEQYF.

This clone showed up just once. The chain joins TRBV29-1 to TRBJ2-5; possibly TRBD1 for D (5 bases). The CDR3 is made up of 13 amino acids. V lost 7 bases and J 5 bases, leaving 17 bases between the germline ends. The germline V gene has CDR1 SQVTM and CDR2 ANQGSEA. The CDR3 nucleotides are TGCAGCGCTGCAGGGTCTCCGGCGGAGACCCAGTACTTC. Translated: CSAAGSPAETQYF. The full variable domain, with the rest looked up from reference TRBV29-1 and TRBJ2-5, is SAVISQKPSRDICQRGTSLTIQCQVDSQVTMMFWYRQQPGQSLTLIATANQGSEATYESGFVIDKFPISRPNLTFSTLTVSNMSPEDSSIYLCSAAGSPAETQYFGPGTRLLVL.

This clone was picked up one time. The rearrangement uses TRBV19 and TRBJ2-7; the D gene could be TRBD1 or TRBD2 (5 bases each). Germline V gives CDR1 LNHDA, CDR2 SQIVND (reference sequence). The CDR3 totals 15 residues. Deletions cut 5 bases from V and 3 bases from J, with 17 bases between. The CDR3 DNA reads TGTGCCAGTAGTGTAACCGGGACCGGCCTCTACGAGCAGTACTTC. Translated: CASSVTGTGLYEQYF.

The chain couples TRBV27 to TRBJ2-7; D possibly uses TRBD1 or TRBD2 (6 bases each). Trimming pared 7 bases from V and 4 bases from J, leaving 17 bases between. The germline V gene encodes CDR1 MNHEY and CDR2 SMNVEV (reference sequence). The CDR3 runs to 14 residues. The CDR3 loop is CASKSPEGGYEQYF. For the CDR3, the DNA is TGTGCCAGCAAATCCCCTGAGGGGGGATACGAGCAGTACTTC.

The gene calls are TRBV19 and TRBJ2-1, with TRBD2 identical over 13 bases. Trimming cost V 5 bases and J 6 bases; bases outside gene matches: 4. The CDR3 is 15 amino acids. CDR1 and CDR2 from the germline V gene are LNHDA and SQIVND (reference sequence). The CDR3 DNA sequence: TGTGCCAGTAGTCGGGGACTAGCGGGGCCCAATGAGCAGTTCTTC. Amino acids: CASSRGLAGPNEQFF.

This chain links TRBV27 with TRBJ1-3; TRBD1 aligns across 7 bases. This CDR3 is 15 amino acids long. V lost 2 bases and J lost 3; bases outside the gene matches: 4. Per germline, CDR1 MNHEY and CDR2 SMNVEV (reference sequence). Here the CDR3 reads CASSLDGTVGNTIYF. CDR3 nucleotide sequence: TGTGCCAGCAGTTTAGACGGGACAGTTGGAAACACCATATATTTT.

This rearrangement joins TRBV4-1 to TRBJ2-1; D is ambiguous. This CDR3 comprises 15 residues. V shed 2 bases and J shed 4 bases, with 12 bases lying between them. Germline-derived CDR1 and CDR2 are MGHRA and YSYEKL. This CDR3 is CASSQFGTKYNEQFF. The CDR3 DNA reads TGCGCCAGCAGCCAATTCGGAACCAAATACAATGAGCAGTTCTTC.

The chain couples TRBV28 to TRBJ2-7; D ambiguous. From germline, CDR1 is MDHEN and CDR2 SYDVKM. Trimming took 3 bases from V and 5 from J, leaving 11 bases between them. There are 13 residues in the CDR3. The CDR3 spells CASSFEHSDEQYF. DNA of the CDR3: TGTGCCAGCAGTTTTGAACATTCTGACGAGCAGTACTTC.

The rearrangement joins TRBV6-5 to TRBJ2-1; 8 bases align to TRBD1. This CDR3 contains 15 residues. Germline trimming cut 2 bases from V and 8 bases from J; bases unmatched to any gene: 8. The V gene's germline CDR1 is MNHEY and CDR2 SVGAGI. The CDR3 spells CASSYGQGAPDEQFF. CDR3 DNA sequence: TGTGCCAGCAGTTACGGCCAGGGGGCGCCGGATGAGCAGTTCTTC.

This clone has a single count. This chain joins TRBV27 and TRBJ2-2; 7 nucleotides match TRBD1. The CDR3 loop spans 16 amino acids. Germline lookup yields CDR1 MNHEY and CDR2 SMNVEV (reference sequence). V was clipped by 3 bases and J by 6 bases; unmatched bases: 10. CDR3 in amino acids: CASSFKGTEGSGELFF. CDR3 DNA: TGTGCCAGCAGTTTTAAAGGGACAGAGGGATCCGGGGAGCTGTTTTTT.

The J gene is TRBJ2-5, the V gene TRBV28, with 7 bases identical to TRBD2. The germline V gene has CDR1 MDHEN and CDR2 SYDVKM. Losses at the gene ends were 6 bases for V and 7 bases for J; bases not matched to a gene: 14. The CDR3 is 15 residues long. For the CDR3, the DNA is TGTGCCAGCAGCTCCGTCGCTAGCGGCCTCCGGACCCAGTACTTC. Amino acid sequence: CASSSVASGLRTQYF.

The V call is TRBV28, the J call TRBJ1-5; 11 bases are shared with TRBD1. The germline CDR1 and CDR2 sequences are MDHEN and SYDVKM. The V and J ends lost 8 bases and 7 bases, in that order; junction bases with no gene match: 16. The CDR3 totals 17 residues. CDR3: CASGVWTGGASGQPQHF. CDR3 coding DNA: TGTGCCAGCGGGGTTTGGACAGGGGGCGCATCTGGACAGCCCCAGCATTTT. Complete variable domain (other parts from reference TRBV28 and TRBJ1-5): DVKVTQSSRYLVKRTGEKVFLECVQDMDHENMFWYRQDPGLGLRLIYFSYDVKMKEKGDIPEGYSVSREKKERFSLILESASTNQTSMYLCASGVWTGGASGQPQHFGDGTRLSIL.

The chain combines TRBV6-5 with TRBJ2-7; tentatively, D is TRBD1 or TRBD2 (6 bases each). The CDR3 sequence is 14 residues long. V lost 2 bases, J lost 0 bases, and 8 bases lay in between. Germline V gene data show CDR1 as MNHEY and CDR2 as SVGAGI. CDR3 protein: CASSYRGHSYEQYF. In DNA form, the CDR3 reads TGTGCCAGCAGTTACCGGGGGCACTCCTACGAGCAGTACTTC.

This clone appeared a few times. The chain joins TRBV14 to TRBJ2-2; maybe TRBD2 (5 bases). This CDR3 is built from 15 residues. With 3 bases removed from V and 2 bases from J, the gap between germline ends came to 10 bases. In germline, CDR1 is SGHDN, CDR2 FVKESK. The CDR3 here is CASSQFRTNTGELFF. The CDR3 coding sequence is TGTGCCAGCAGCCAGTTCAGGACTAACACCGGGGAGCTGTTTTTT.

V usage is TRBV5-4 and J usage is TRBJ2-3, with D perhaps matching TRBD2 (6 bases). Germline CDR1 and CDR2: SGHNT and YYREEE (reference sequence). The CDR3 has 15 residues. Trimming pared 4 bases from V and 3 bases from J, leaving 15 bases between. The CDR3 is CASSPAGSGTDTQYF. The CDR3 DNA sequence: TGTGCCAGCAGCCCAGCCGGGAGCGGTACAGATACGCAGTATTTT.

The chain recombines TRBV30 with TRBJ2-7; 7 nucleotides agree with TRBD1. After removal of 2 bases from V and 5 bases from J, the junction contained 6 bases not matched to a gene. The length of the CDR3 is 13 residues. The germline CDR1 and CDR2 sequences are GTSNPN and SVGIG (reference sequence). The CDR3 spells CAWSTGAEDEQYF. The CDR3 nucleotides read TGTGCCTGGAGTACAGGGGCAGAGGACGAGCAGTACTTC.

This clone was detected once. The V gene is TRBV5-1, the J gene TRBJ1-1, with TRBD1 matching 8 bases. This CDR3 is built from 15 residues. In germline, CDR1 is SGHRS, CDR2 YFSETQ. J lost 6 bases, V lost 5 bases, and 12 bases had no gene match. The CDR3 here is CASRERQGRLSEAFF. The CDR3 bases are TGCGCCAGCAGAGAGAGACAGGGGAGGTTATCTGAAGCTTTCTTT.